Listed below are T cell receptor beta chains from one sample, sequenced in a study of TIL therapy for anti-PD-1-resistant metastatic lung cancer. Clones were sequenced by immunoSEQ multiplex PCR, and TCRdb holds only the in-frame ones, with some missing. This sample has some 46,000 clones, with less than 80% found just once. This specimen was blood, taken at baseline. These receptors were taken from a man between 65 and 85 years old with non-small cell lung cancer. Each CDR3 is given with its conserved first and last residue. The order of the fields is CDR3 protein, CDR3 DNA, V gene, D gene, clone size, CDR3 length, J gene. D genes are given only for firm matches. Part of the rows lack a size; the others show once, few, many or a class for expanded clones.

CASRRTGGSNQPQHF | TGTGCCAGCAGAAGGACAGGGGGAAGCAATCAGCCCCAGCATTTT | TRBV6-5 | TRBD1 | - | 15 | TRBJ1-5
CASSEVRDRVYNEQFF | TGTGCCAGCAGTGAAGTTCGGGACAGGGTTTACAATGAGCAGTTCTTC | TRBV2 | TRBD1 | - | 16 | TRBJ2-1
CASSRHGTGDTEAFF | TGTGCCAGCAGTAGACATGGGACAGGCGACACTGAAGCTTTCTTT | TRBV27 | TRBD1 | - | 15 | TRBJ1-1
CASSQGVGPLNTGELFF | TGCGCCAGCAGCCAAGGGGTAGGCCCATTAAACACCGGGGAGCTGTTTTTT | TRBV4-3 | - | - | 17 | TRBJ2-2
CASSGQDRGDNEQFF | TGTGCCAGCAGTGGCCAGGACAGGGGAGACAATGAGCAGTTCTTC | TRBV6-1 | TRBD1 | - | 15 | TRBJ2-1
CASSQDLQPLTDNEQFF | TGCGCCAGCAGCCAAGACCTCCAGCCTCTGACCGACAATGAGCAGTTCTTC | TRBV4-3 | - | - | 17 | TRBJ2-1
CSVTPLASTEAFF | TGCAGCGTCACACCTCTAGCCTCTACTGAAGCTTTCTTT | TRBV29-1 | - | few | 13 | TRBJ1-1
CASSFWGTGQVYNEQFF | TGTGCCAGCAGCTTTTGGGGTACGGGACAGGTCTACAATGAGCAGTTCTTC | TRBV11-1 | TRBD1 | - | 17 | TRBJ2-1
CASSQEEAGVGANVLTF | TGTGCCAGCAGCCAAGAAGAGGCAGGGGTCGGGGCCAACGTCCTGACTTTC | TRBV4-2 | - | - | 17 | TRBJ2-6
CASSSRRDKEQFF | TGTGCCAGCAGCTCTCGCCGAGACAAGGAGCAGTTCTTC | TRBV7-2 | - | once | 13 | TRBJ2-1
CASSYGTAYEQYF | TGTGCCAGCAGCTACGGCACGGCCTACGAGCAGTACTTC | TRBV7-9 | - | - | 13 | TRBJ2-7